This T cell receptor beta chain was identified during a study of OX40 agonist ivuxolimab in advanced cancers. On the study more broadly: Past anti-PD-1, anti-PD-L1 or anti-CTLA-4 therapy was accepted, and 40% had received some.

Profiled with immunoSEQ multiplex PCR; TCRdb holds only in-frame clones, not every one. The sample has around 60,000 clones; about 89% are singletons. CDR3 length equals 19 residues. V dropped 0 bases and J dropped 1; count of bases not matched to a gene: 12. Germline V gives CDR1 MDHEN, CDR2 SYDVKM. This receptor was obtained from an adult with an advanced solid tumor such as melanoma, head and neck, liver or kidney cancer. The sample was CD4+ or CD8+ T cells sorted from blood, taken in a trial of the OX40 agonist ivuxolimab. This chain uses TRBV28 with TRBJ1-1; TRBD1 agrees at 9 bases. The chain's CDR3 is CASSLWYNTGGAGNTEAFF. In nucleotides, the CDR3 is TGTGCCAGCAGTTTATGGTACAATACAGGGGGCGCGGGGAACACTGAAGCTTTCTTT.